The 21 T cell receptor beta chains below all came from one sample that was sequenced in a study of shared clonotypes between healthy human individuals. Profiling relied on immunoSEQ multiplex PCR, and the TCRdb table lists in-frame clones only, not all of them. The table has about 2.2 million clones, about 94% seen once. Terminally differentiated effector memory CD45RA+ cells were excluded from the naive CD8 cells, which were CD45RO-negative and positively selected for CCR7. Sequencing was performed on naive CD8+ T cells from PBMCs. The source is a man between 18 and 29 years old in good health. Some clones in this sample may be carry-over from other donors' samples.

V usage is TRBV19 and J usage is TRBJ2-7; a possible D gene is TRBD2 (6 bases). In germline, CDR1 is LNHDA, CDR2 SQIVND (reference sequence). The CDR3 has 13 residues. The V and J ends lost 11 bases and 4 bases respectively, with 18 bases between them. In DNA, the CDR3 is TGTGCCGGTACGGGTAGCGGAGAATACGAGCAGTACTTC. It specifies CAGTGSGEYEQYF.

This clone was picked up a small number of times. The chain links TRBV6-5 to TRBJ1-1; D not certain. The CDR3 length is 15 residues. Germline CDR1 is MNHEY and CDR2 is SVGAGI. Trimming removed 2 bases at V and 5 bases at J, with 15 bases between. CDR3 bases: TGTGCCAGCAGTTACCGGGAGGGTGTAAGAACTGAAGCTTTCTTT. Translation: CASSYREGVRTEAFF.

To note about this clone: Other DNA variants within this sample encode the same CDR3. The V call is TRBV6-1, the J call TRBJ1-5, with D hard to call. This CDR3 contains 15 residues. CDR1 MNHNS and CDR2 SASEGT come from the germline V gene. Trimming took off 1 base at V and 0 bases at J, with 7 bases between the two ends. The CDR3 loop reads CASSEGRLSNQPQHF. The CDR3 nucleotides read TGTGCCAGCAGTGAAGGCAGGCTTAGCAATCAGCCCCAGCATTTT.

The rearrangement joins TRBV7-8 to TRBJ1-2, with unresolved D. This CDR3 is 15 amino acids long. The germline V gene encodes CDR1 SGHVS and CDR2 FQNEAQ. V was pared by 8 bases and J by 8 bases, with 24 bases between. CDR3 in DNA: TGTGCCAGCGGGTTCCAGTTCGGCCCCTACGGAGGCTACACCTTC. Residues: CASGFQFGPYGGYTF.

The chain combines TRBV27 with TRBJ1-1; the match to TRBD1 covers 8 bases. In germline, CDR1 is MNHEY, CDR2 SMNVEV (reference sequence). V gave up 2 bases and J gave up 3 bases; unmatched junction bases: 5. The length of the CDR3 is 15 residues. The chain's CDR3 is CASSLAGGGDTEAFF. The CDR3 bases are TGTGCCAGCAGTTTAGCAGGGGGCGGCGACACTGAAGCTTTCTTT.

This clone occurred once. The J gene is TRBJ1-2, the V gene TRBV27, with no clear D. Germline CDR1 MNHEY, CDR2 SMNVEV (reference sequence). The CDR3 sequence is 13 residues long. V lost 8 bases and J 0 bases, leaving 10 bases between the germline ends. The CDR3 nucleotides read TGTGCCAGCTCCTACGGGCCTAACTATGGCTACACCTTC. Protein: CASSYGPNYGYTF.

This chain uses TRBV28 with TRBJ2-3, with D possibly TRBD1 on 6 matching bases. V was pared by 3 bases and J by 1 base, with 17 bases between. The CDR3 is 17 amino acids. Per germline, CDR1 MDHEN and CDR2 SYDVKM. The CDR3 coding sequence is TGTGCCAGCAGTTTGTCGCCAACAGGGTCTGGCACAGATACGCAGTATTTT. Translated: CASSLSPTGSGTDTQYF.

The CDR3 is CASRDLGQGTPYEQYF. CDR3 bases: TGTGCCAGCCGAGATCTCGGACAGGGGACTCCTTACGAGCAGTACTTC. V is TRBV7-9 and J is TRBJ2-5, with TRBD1 identical over 9 bases. The J call is uncertain, as TRBJ2-7 better fits the DNA end. This CDR3 has 16 amino acids. Germline V gene lookup returns CDR1 SEHNR and CDR2 FQNEAQ (reference sequence).

The chain combines TRBV30 with TRBJ1-2; 8 bases align to TRBD1. This CDR3 is built from 13 residues. From germline, CDR1 is GTSNPN and CDR2 SVGIG (reference sequence). V trimming: 3 bases; J trimming: 4 bases; junction bases outside the gene matches: 4. This chain's CDR3 is CAWRADRVYGYTF. The CDR3, as DNA: TGTGCCTGGAGAGCGGACAGGGTCTATGGCTACACCTTC.

This clone has a single count. This chain uses TRBV6-6 with TRBJ1-2; TRBD1 is a possible D gene (5 bases). The CDR3 sequence is 15 residues long. From germline, CDR1 is MNHNY and CDR2 SVGAGI (reference sequence). The V and J ends lost 4 bases and 6 bases respectively, with 18 bases between them. CDR3 region: CASSSSDGREDGYTF. Here the CDR3 DNA reads TGTGCCAGCAGTTCTAGCGATGGCAGGGAGGATGGCTACACCTTC.

The chain couples TRBV9 to TRBJ2-1; no firm D call. Germline CDR1 is SGDLS and CDR2 is YYNGEE. The CDR3 has 16 residues. Trimming cost V 0 bases and J 2 bases, with 12 bases left between them. CDR3 protein: CASSVEGIAPYNEQFF. DNA of the CDR3: TGTGCCAGCAGCGTAGAAGGGATCGCCCCCTACAATGAGCAGTTCTTC. The full variable domain, completed using reference TRBV9 and TRBJ2-1, is DSGVTQTPKHLITATGQRVTLRCSPRSGDLSVYWYQQSLDQGLQFLIQYYNGEERAKGNILERFSAQQFPDLHSELNLSSLELGDSALYFCASSVEGIAPYNEQFFGPGTRLTVL.

The V gene is TRBV5-4, the J gene TRBJ2-1, with D possibly matching TRBD2 (6 bases). From germline, CDR1 is SGHNT and CDR2 YYREEE (reference sequence). V was shortened by 0 bases and J by 6 bases, with 19 bases between the two germline ends. The CDR3 consists of 17 residues. The CDR3 DNA is TGTGCCAGCAGCTTGGCCTCTAGCGCCCCCGGGGGCAATGAGCAGTTCTTC. Translating gives CASSLASSAPGGNEQFF.

This chain links TRBV2 with TRBJ2-7; a possible D gene is TRBD1 (6 bases). Germline V CDR1 and CDR2: SNHLY, FYNNEI. Trimming pared 5 bases from V and 2 bases from J, leaving 13 bases between. This CDR3 has 14 residues. The CDR3 DNA is TGTGCCAGCAGTCCCTGGGACAAGACCTACGAGCAGTACTTC. It yields the protein CASSPWDKTYEQYF.

Comment on this clone: At one of its ends the junction is not consistent with the germline gene, which may arise from a read error. This chain joins TRBV7-9 and TRBJ1-3; no definite D call. The CDR3 loop spans 14 amino acids. Germline CDR1 is SEHNR and CDR2 is FQNEAQ (reference sequence). As DNA, the CDR3 is TGCGCCAGCAGCCACAAGGGTTCTGGAAACACCATATATTTT. This gives the protein CASSHKGSGNTIYF.

The gene calls are TRBV4-2 and TRBJ1-1; TRBD1 matches 7 bases. Germline V CDR1 and CDR2: LGHNA, YNFKEQ. The CDR3 contains 14 residues. V trimming: 1 base; J trimming: 5 bases; junction bases outside the gene matches: 4. The CDR3 is CASSQGTGETEAFF. As DNA, the CDR3 is TGTGCCAGCAGCCAAGGGACAGGAGAGACTGAAGCTTTCTTT.

V is TRBV20-1 and J is TRBJ2-3, with D tentatively TRBD2 (5 bases). CDR1 is DFQATT and CDR2 is SNEGSKA in the germline V gene (reference sequence). CDR3 length: 9 amino acids. In DNA form, the CDR3 reads TGCAGCCCTCGGGGTACGCAGTATTTT. It yields the protein CSPRGTQYF.

This clone was seen once. The same CDR3 also results from other DNA sequences found in this sample. The rearrangement uses TRBV4-1 and TRBJ2-7; 12 bases line up with TRBD1. V lost 4 bases and J lost 4; bases outside the gene matches: 2. From germline, CDR1 is MGHRA and CDR2 YSYEKL. The CDR3 extends over 14 amino acids. As DNA, the CDR3 is TGCGCCAGCAGCCCGGGACAGGGGGCTTACGAGCAGTACTTC. Amino acid sequence: CASSPGQGAYEQYF.

The chain couples TRBV27 to TRBJ1-5; no clear D. This CDR3 region has 17 residues. V shed 0 bases and J shed 0 bases, with 12 bases lying between them. Per germline, CDR1 MNHEY and CDR2 SMNVEV (reference sequence). CDR3 sequence: CASSLSPPPDSNQPQHF. CDR3 DNA: TGTGCCAGCAGTTTATCGCCTCCCCCTGATAGCAATCAGCCCCAGCATTTT.

V is TRBV10-2 and J is TRBJ2-1, with 8 nucleotides matching TRBD1. The germline V gene encodes CDR1 WSHSY and CDR2 SAAADI. This CDR3 contains 16 residues. The V and J ends lost 6 bases and 2 bases, in that order; junction bases with no gene match: 9. The CDR3 bases are TGCGCCAGCAGAGGGGAACAGGGGGGCGCCTACAATGAGCAGTTCTTC. This translates into CASRGEQGGAYNEQFF.

This chain joins TRBV5-6 and TRBJ2-2; TRBD2 might be the D (7 bases). V lost 2 bases and J 6 bases, leaving 14 bases between the germline ends. This CDR3 has 15 amino acids. The germline gives CDR1 SGHDT, CDR2 YYEEEE. CDR3 sequence reads: CASSFSGGRPGELFF. The CDR3 DNA reads TGTGCCAGCAGCTTTTCCGGGGGGCGACCCGGGGAGCTGTTTTTT.

The table lists this clone with a few counts. The V and J genes are TRBV5-1 and TRBJ1-1, with no clear D. Trimming left V 7 bases short and J 3 bases short, with 22 bases between. The CDR3 is 16 amino acids. Germline V gives CDR1 SGHRS, CDR2 YFSETQ. The CDR3 here is CASPNGDYSLDTEAFF. The CDR3 DNA reads as TGCGCCAGCCCTAACGGGGATTACAGCCTTGACACTGAAGCTTTCTTT. The full variable domain, in which reference TRBV5-1 and TRBJ1-1 provide the parts outside the CDR3, is KAGVTQTPRYLIKTRGQQVTLSCSPISGHRSVSWYQQTPGQGLQFLFEYFSETQRNKGNFPGRFSGRQFSNSRSEMNVSTLELGDSALYLCASPNGDYSLDTEAFFGQGTRLTVV.